The T cell receptor (beta chain) described here comes from a study of T cell responses to AZD1222 COVID-19 vaccine. Study-level points and caveats: Baseline antibody screening turned up just six seropositive AZD1222 recipients.

Notes on this clone: The antigen is unknown.

TCRdb's table, derived via immunoSEQ multiplex PCR, lists solely in-frame clones and lacks some. Of 180,000 or so clones in the sample, 85% to 90% were seen once. The germline CDR1 and CDR2 sequences are SGHRS and YFSETQ. V shed 0 bases and J shed 5 bases, with 14 bases lying between them. The CDR3 spans 15 residues. V is TRBV5-1 and J is TRBJ2-5; a weak D match, TRBD2 (6 bases). The material sequenced was peripheral blood, taken 28 days after the second AZD1222 dose. The sequence came from an adult who received the AZD1222 COVID-19 vaccine. DNA of the CDR3: TGCGCCAGCAGCTTGGGCCTTCTGGAGGGCGAGACCCAGTACTTC. It encodes CASSLGLLEGETQYF.